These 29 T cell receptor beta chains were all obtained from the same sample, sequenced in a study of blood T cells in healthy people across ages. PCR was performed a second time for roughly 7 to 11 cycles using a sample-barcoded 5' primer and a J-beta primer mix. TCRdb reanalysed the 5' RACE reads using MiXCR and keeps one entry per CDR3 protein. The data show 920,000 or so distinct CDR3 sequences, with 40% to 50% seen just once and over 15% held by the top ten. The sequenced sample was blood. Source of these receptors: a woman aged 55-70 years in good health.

The CDR3 region has the DNA TGCGCCAGCAGTCAATCGGGCCCCGGACGCAATCAGCCCCAGCATTTT. The encoded protein is CASSQSGPGRNQPQHF. The chain carries TRBV23-1 and TRBJ1-5; no firm D call. TRBV23-1 is an open reading frame whose function is uncertain. This CDR3 spans 16 amino acids. Trimming took 0 bases from V and 2 from J, leaving 11 bases between them.

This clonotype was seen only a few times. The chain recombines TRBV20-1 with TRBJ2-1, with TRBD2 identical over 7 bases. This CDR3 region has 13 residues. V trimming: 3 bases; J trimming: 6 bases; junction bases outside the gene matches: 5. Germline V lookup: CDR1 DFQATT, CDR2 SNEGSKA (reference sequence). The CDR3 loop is CSARTSYGNEQFF. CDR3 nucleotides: TGCAGTGCTAGGACTAGCTACGGCAATGAGCAGTTCTTC.

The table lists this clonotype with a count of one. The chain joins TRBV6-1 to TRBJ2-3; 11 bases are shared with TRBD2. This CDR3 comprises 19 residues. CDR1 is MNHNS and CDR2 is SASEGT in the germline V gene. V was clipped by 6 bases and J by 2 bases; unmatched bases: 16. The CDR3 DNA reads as TGTGCCAGCAGCCCCACGCGGGAATATAGCGGGAGGGCCACAGATACGCAGTATTTT. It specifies CASSPTREYSGRATDTQYF.

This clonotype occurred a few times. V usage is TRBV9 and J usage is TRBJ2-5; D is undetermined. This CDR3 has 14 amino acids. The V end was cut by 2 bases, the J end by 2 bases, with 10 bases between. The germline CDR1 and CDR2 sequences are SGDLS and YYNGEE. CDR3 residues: CASSVSSGQETQYF. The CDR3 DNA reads TGTGCCAGCAGCGTGTCGTCGGGTCAAGAGACCCAGTACTTC.

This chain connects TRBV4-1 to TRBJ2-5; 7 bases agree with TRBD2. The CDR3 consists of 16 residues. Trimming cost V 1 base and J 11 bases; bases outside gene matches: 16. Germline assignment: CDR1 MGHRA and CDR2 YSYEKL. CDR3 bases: TGCGCCAGCAGCCAAGGAGCTCGGACTAGGTCCGATGAGCAGTACTTC. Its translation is CASSQGARTRSDEQYF.

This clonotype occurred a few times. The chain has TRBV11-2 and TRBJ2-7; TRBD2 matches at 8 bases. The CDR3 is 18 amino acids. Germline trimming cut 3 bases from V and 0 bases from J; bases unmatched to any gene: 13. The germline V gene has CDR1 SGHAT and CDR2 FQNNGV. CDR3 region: CASSFPGVAGRSSYEQYF. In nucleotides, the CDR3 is TGTGCCAGCAGCTTTCCGGGAGTAGCGGGAAGGAGCTCCTACGAGCAGTACTTC. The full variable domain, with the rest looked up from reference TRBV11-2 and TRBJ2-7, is EAGVAQSPRYKIIEKRQSVAFWCNPISGHATLYWYQQILGQGPKLLIQFQNNGVVDDSQLPKDRFSAERLKGVDSTLKIQPAKLEDSAVYLCASSFPGVAGRSSYEQYFGPGTRLTVT.

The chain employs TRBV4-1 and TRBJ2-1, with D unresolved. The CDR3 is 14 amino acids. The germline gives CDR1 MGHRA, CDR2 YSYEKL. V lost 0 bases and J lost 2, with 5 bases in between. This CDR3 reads CASSQDGAYNEQFF. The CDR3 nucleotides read TGCGCCAGCAGCCAAGACGGAGCCTACAATGAGCAGTTCTTC.

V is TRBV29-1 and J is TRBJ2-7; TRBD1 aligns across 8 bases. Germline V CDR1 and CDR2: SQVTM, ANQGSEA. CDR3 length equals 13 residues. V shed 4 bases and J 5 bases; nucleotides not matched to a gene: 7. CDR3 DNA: TGCAGCGTTGCTGGACAGGGTGGCAACGAGCAGTACTTC. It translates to CSVAGQGGNEQYF.

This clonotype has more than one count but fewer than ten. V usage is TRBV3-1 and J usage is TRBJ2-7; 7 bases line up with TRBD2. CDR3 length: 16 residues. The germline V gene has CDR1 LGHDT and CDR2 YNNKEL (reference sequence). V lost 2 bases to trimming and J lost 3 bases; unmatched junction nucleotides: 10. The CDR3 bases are TGTGCCAGCAGCCAACAGTCGGCGGGAGCTTACTACGAGCAGTACTTC. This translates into CASSQQSAGAYYEQYF.

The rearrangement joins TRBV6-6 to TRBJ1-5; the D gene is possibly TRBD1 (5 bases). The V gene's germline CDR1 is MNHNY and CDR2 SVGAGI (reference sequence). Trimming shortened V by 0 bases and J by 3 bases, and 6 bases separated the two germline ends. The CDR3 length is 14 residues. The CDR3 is CASSYSGVNQPQHF. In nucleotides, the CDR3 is TGTGCCAGCAGTTACTCGGGGGTCAATCAGCCCCAGCATTTT.

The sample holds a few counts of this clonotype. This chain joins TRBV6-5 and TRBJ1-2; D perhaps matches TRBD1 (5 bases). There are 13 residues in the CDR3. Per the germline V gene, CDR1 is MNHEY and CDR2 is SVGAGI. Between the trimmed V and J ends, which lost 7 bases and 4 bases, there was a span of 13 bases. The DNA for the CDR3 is TGTGCCAGCAAGGGGACGGACGTCTATGGCTACACCTTC. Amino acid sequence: CASKGTDVYGYTF.

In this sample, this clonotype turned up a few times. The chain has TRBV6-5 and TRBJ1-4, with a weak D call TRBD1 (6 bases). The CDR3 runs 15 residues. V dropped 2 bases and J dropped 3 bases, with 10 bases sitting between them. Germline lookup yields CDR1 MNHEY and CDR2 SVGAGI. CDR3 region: CASSYTGSANEKLFF. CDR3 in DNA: TGTGCCAGCAGTTACACAGGGTCGGCTAATGAAAAACTGTTTTTT.

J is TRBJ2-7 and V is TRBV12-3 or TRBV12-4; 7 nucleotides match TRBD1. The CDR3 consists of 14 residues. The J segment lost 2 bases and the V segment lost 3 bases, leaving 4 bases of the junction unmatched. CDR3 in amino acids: CASSLTGITYEQYF. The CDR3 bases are TGTGCCAGCAGTTTGACAGGGATCACCTACGAGCAGTACTTC.

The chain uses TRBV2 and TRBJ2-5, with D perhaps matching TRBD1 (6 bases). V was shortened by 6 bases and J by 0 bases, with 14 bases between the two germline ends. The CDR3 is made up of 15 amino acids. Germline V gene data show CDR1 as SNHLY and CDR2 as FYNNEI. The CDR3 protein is CASRSGQYNQETQYF. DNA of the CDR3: TGTGCCAGCAGATCCGGACAGTATAACCAAGAGACCCAGTACTTC.

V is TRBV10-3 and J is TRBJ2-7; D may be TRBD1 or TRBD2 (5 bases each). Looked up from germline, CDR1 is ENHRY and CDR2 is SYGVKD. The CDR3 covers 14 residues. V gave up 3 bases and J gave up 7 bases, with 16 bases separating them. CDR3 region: CAISDIGGAQEQYF. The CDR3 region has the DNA TGTGCCATCAGTGATATTGGGGGAGCACAAGAGCAGTACTTC.

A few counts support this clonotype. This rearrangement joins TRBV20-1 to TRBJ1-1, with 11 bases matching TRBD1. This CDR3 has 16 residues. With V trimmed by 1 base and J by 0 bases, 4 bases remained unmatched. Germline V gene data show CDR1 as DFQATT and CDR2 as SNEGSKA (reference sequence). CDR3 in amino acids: CSARGTGGDMNTEAFF. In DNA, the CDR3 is TGCAGTGCTAGAGGGACAGGGGGCGACATGAACACTGAAGCTTTCTTT.

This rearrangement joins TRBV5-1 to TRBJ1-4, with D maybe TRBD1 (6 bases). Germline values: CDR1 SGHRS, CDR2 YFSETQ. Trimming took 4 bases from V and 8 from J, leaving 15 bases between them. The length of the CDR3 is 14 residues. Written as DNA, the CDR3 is TGCGCCAGCAGCCTTAAAACAGGGAGGGAAAAACTGTTTTTT. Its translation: CASSLKTGREKLFF.

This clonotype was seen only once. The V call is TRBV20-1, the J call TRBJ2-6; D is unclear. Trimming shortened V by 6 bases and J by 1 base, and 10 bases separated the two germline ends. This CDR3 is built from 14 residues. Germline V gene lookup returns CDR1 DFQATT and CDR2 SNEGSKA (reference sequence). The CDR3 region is CSARSESGANVLTF. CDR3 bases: TGCAGTGCCAGATCCGAGTCTGGGGCCAACGTCCTGACTTTC.

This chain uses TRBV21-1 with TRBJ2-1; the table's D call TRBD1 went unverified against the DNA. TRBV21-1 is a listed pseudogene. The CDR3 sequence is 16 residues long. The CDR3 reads CASSKPHRGLYNEQFF. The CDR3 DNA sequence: TGTGCCAGCAGCAAACCTCACCGGGGGCTATACAATGAGCAGTTCTTC.

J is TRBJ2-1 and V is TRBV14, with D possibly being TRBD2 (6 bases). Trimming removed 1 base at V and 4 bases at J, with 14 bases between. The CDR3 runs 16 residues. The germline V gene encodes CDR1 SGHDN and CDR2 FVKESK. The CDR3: CASSQVGMGGYNEQFF. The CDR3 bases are TGTGCCAGCAGCCAAGTGGGAATGGGAGGTTACAATGAGCAGTTCTTC.

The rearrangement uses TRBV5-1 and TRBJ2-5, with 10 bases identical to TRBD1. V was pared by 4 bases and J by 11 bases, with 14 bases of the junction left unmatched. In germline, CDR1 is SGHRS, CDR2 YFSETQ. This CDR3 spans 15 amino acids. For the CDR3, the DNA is TGCGCCAGCAGCGCCGCCGGGACAGGGGTCAATGAGCAGTACTTC. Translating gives CASSAAGTGVNEQYF.

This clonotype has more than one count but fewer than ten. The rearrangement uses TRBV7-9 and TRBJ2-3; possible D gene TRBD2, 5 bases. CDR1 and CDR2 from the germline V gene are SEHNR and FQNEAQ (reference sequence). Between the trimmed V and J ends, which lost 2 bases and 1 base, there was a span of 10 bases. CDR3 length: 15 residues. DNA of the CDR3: TGTGCCAGCAGCTTACGGCCAGCGGGCACAGATACGCAGTATTTT. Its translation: CASSLRPAGTDTQYF.

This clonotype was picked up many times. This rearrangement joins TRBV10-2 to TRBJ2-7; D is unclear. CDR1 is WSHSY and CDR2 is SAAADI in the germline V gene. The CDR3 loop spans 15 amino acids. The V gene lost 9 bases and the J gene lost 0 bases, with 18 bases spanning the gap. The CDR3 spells CARKGEEISSYEQYF. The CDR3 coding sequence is TGCGCCAGAAAGGGCGAGGAGATTAGCTCCTACGAGCAGTACTTC.

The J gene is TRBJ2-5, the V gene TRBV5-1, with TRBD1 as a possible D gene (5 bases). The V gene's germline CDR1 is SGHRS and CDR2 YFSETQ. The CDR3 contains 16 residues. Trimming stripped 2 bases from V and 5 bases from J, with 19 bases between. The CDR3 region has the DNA TGCGCCAGCAGCTTCCCTTCGGCAGGGCCGATGGAGACCCAGTACTTC. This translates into CASSFPSAGPMETQYF. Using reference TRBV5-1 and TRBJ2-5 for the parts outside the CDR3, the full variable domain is KAGVTQTPRYLIKTRGQQVTLSCSPISGHRSVSWYQQTPGQGLQFLFEYFSETQRNKGNFPGRFSGRQFSNSRSEMNVSTLELGDSALYLCASSFPSAGPMETQYFGPGTRLLVL.

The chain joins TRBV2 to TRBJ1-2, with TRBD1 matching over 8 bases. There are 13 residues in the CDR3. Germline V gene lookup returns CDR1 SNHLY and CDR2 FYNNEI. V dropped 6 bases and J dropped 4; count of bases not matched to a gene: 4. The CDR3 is CASSGQGLYGYTF. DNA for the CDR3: TGTGCCAGCAGCGGACAGGGACTCTATGGCTACACCTTC.

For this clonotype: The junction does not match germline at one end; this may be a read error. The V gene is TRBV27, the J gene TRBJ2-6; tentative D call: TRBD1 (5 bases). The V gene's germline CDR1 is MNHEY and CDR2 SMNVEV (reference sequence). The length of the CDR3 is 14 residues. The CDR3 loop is CASSFLGGANVPTF. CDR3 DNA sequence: TGTGCCAGCAGTTTCTTGGGTGGGGCCAACGTCCCGACTTTC. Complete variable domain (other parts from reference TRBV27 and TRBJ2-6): EAQVTQNPRYLITVTGKKLTVTCSQNMNHEYMSWYRQDPGLGLRQIYYSMNVEVTDKGDVPEGYKVSRKEKRNFPLILESPSPNQTSLYFCASSFLGGANVPTFGAGSRLTVL.

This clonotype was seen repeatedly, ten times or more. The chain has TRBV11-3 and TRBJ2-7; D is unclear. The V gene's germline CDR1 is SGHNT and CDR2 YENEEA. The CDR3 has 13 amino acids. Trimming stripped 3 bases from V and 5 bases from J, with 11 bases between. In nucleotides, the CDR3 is TGTGCCAGCAGCTTGCGTAGATTCGACGAGCAGTACTTC. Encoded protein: CASSLRRFDEQYF.

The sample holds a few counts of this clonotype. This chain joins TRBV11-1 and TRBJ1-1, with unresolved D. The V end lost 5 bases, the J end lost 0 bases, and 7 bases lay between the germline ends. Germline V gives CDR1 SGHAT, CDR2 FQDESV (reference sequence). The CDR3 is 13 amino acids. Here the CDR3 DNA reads TGTGCCAGCAGCACCACAGTGAACACTGAAGCTTTCTTT. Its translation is CASSTTVNTEAFF. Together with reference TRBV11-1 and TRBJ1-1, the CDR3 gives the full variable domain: EAEVAQSPRYKITEKSQAVAFWCDPISGHATLYWYRQILGQGPELLVQFQDESVVDDSQLPKDRFSAERLKGVDSTLKIQPAELGDSAMYLCASSTTVNTEAFFGQGTRLTVV.

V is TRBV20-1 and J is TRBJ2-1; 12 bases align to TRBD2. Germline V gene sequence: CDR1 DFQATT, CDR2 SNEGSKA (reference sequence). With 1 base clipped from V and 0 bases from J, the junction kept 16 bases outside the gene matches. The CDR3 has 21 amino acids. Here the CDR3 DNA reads TGCAGTGCTAGAGTCCCCCGACTAGCGGGAGCGGCTGCGAGCTCCTACAATGAGCAGTTCTTC. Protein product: CSARVPRLAGAAASSYNEQFF.